This record concerns one T cell receptor (beta chain) sequence. The antigen is not known. The data belong to a study of T-cell memory formation after mild COVID-19. MiXCR, run by TCRdb on the 5' RACE reads, gives a single entry per CDR3 protein. Here the sample spans about 560,000 distinct CDR3 sequences, roughly 17% being singletons. Study results and caveats: Balance between CD4 and CD8 was seen in clones contracting day 15 to 85, and a CD4+ lean was seen in later expanders.

This TCR came from an adult woman who had mild COVID-19 (a few samples of this study predate the infection). Cell type and time point are not known. Sequencing input: PBMCs or a T cell subset sorted from them (not recorded which).

As DNA, the CDR3 is TGTGCCAGCAGCTGGTGGGTGGGGTACCAAGAGACCCAGTACTTC. This gives the protein CASSWWVGYQETQYF. The V and J genes are TRBV11-3 and TRBJ2-5, with D uncertain. The CDR3 sequence is 15 residues long. The V and J ends lost 4 bases and 0 bases respectively, with 12 bases between them. Per the germline V gene, CDR1 is SGHNT and CDR2 is YENEEA.